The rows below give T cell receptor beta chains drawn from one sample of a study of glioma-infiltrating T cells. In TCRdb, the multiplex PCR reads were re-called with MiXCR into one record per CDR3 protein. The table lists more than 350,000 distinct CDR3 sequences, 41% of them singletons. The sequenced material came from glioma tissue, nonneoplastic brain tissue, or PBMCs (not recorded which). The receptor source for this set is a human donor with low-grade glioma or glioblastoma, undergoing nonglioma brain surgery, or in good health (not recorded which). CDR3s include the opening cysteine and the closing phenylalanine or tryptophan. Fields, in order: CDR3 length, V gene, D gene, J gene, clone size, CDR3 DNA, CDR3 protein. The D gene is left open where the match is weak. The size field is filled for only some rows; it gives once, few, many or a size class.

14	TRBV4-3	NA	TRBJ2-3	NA	TGCGCCAGCAGCCCCCGGACGGTTGCAGATACGCAGTATTTT	CASSPRTVADTQYF
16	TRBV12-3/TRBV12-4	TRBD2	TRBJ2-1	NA	TGTGCCAGCAGTTTAGAGACTAGCGGGGGATACAATGAGCAGTTCTTC	CASSLETSGGYNEQFF
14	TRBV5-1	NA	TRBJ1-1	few	TGCGCCAGCAGCTTTGTAGGGGGGAACACTGAAGCTTTCTTT	CASSFVGGNTEAFF
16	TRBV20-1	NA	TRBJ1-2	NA	TGCAGTGCTATCCCTCTGTCAGCGTTCGCCCGCTATGGCTACACCTTC	CSAIPLSAFARYGYTF
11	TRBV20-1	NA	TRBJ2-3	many	TGCAGTGCTAGCGGTCCAGATACGCAGTATTTT	CSASGPDTQYF
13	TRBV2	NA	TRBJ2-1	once	TGTGCCAGCAGTGAAGCGTTAGGGAATGAGCAGTTCTTC	CASSEALGNEQFF
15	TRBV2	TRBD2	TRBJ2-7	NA	TGTGCCAGCAGCGGACTAGCGGGAGATTGGTACGAGCAGTACTTC	CASSGLAGDWYEQYF
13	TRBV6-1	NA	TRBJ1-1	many	TGTGCCAGCAGTGTAGACACGGAATTGGAAGCTTTCTTT	CASSVDTELEAFF
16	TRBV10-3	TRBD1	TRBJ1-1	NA	TGTGCCATCAGTGAGGCCGCAGGACAGGGGAAGCCTGAAGCTTTCTTT	CAISEAAGQGKPEAFF
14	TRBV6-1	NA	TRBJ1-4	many	TGTGCCAGCAGTGAAATCGTAGAGAATGAAAAACTGTTTTTT	CASSEIVENEKLFF
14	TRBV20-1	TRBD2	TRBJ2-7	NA	TGCAGTGTCCTCCGGGGGGGCGACTCCTACGAGCAGTACTTC	CSVLRGGDSYEQYF
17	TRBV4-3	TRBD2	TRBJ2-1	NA	TGCGCCAGCAGCCAAGACTGGGCGGGAGCCTCCCACAATGAGCAGTTCTTC	CASSQDWAGASHNEQFF
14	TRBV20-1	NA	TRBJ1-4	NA	TGCAGTGCTAGAGATCAGGGGACGGGTGAAAAACTGTTTTTT	CSARDQGTGEKLFF
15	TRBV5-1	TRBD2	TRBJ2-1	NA	TGCGCCAGCAGCTGGCTAGCGGGGGCTTACAATGAGCAGTTCTTC	CASSWLAGAYNEQFF
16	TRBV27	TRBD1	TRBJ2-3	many	TGTGCCAGCAGAGTCAGGGGGCGAGTAGGCACAGATACGCAGTATTTT	CASRVRGRVGTDTQYF
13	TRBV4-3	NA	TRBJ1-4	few	TGCGCCAGCAGCCAAGATCGGGGGGAAAAACTGTTTTTT	CASSQDRGEKLFF
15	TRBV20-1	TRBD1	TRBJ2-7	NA	TGCAGTGCTAGAGTCCCGGGACAGGGGGGGTACGAGCAGCACTTC	CSARVPGQGGYEQHF
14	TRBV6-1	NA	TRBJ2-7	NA	TGTGCCAGCAGTAGCTCGGGGGACATCGGGGAGCAGTACTTC	CASSSSGDIGEQYF
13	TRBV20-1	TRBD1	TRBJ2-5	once	TGCGGTGCTAGAACGACAGGGGGTGAGACCCAGTACTTC	CGARTTGGETQYF
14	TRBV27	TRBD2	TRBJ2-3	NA	TGTGCCAGCTCCCACGGGGGGGGGACAGATACGCAGTATTTT	CASSHGGGTDTQYF
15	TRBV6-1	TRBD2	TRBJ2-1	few	TGTGCCAGCAGTGAAGGGCCGGGAGGCTACAATGAGCAGTTCTTC	CASSEGPGGYNEQFF
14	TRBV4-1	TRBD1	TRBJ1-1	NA	TGCGCCAGCAGCCAGCGACAGGGTAACACTGAAGCTTTCTTT	CASSQRQGNTEAFF
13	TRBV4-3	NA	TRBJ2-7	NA	TGCGCCAGCAGCCAAATTGGGACCTACGAGCAGTACTTC	CASSQIGTYEQYF
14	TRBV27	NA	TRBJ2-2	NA	TGTGCCAGCGGTAGGACAGAGAACACCGGGGAGCTGTTTTTT	CASGRTENTGELFF